The 6 T cell receptor delta chains listed next were all sequenced from one sample in a study of γδ T cells in repeated Plasmodium falciparum infection. TCRdb re-called the multiplex PCR reads using CATT. The sample includes some 51,000 delta-chain clones, 1.9% of them seen just once. Bulk repertoires came from Vgamma9/Vdelta2+ or Vdelta2-negative gammadelta T cells flow-sorted from PBMC. The sequencing sample was made of gamma-delta T cells from blood. Receptors were obtained from a pool of human donors (malaria-infected and uninfected, not separated).

This clone turned up a few times. Only one base separates this from a far larger clonotype, so it likely reflects a read error. Other DNA sequences within the sample encode an identical CDR3. The V and J genes are TRDV2 and TRDJ1; 11 positions match TRDD3. As TCRdb names no J gene, one was assigned here on the basis of a DNA match to germline. The length of the CDR3 is 13 residues. Per germline, CDR1 GEAIGNYY and CDR2 EKD. Germline trimming cut 4 bases from V and 6 bases from J; bases unmatched to any gene: 3. This CDR3 reads CACDLLGDNKLIF. The DNA for the CDR3 is TGTGCCTGTGATCTACTGGGGGATAATAAACTCATCTTT.

This clone was picked up a small number of times. For this DNA, TCRdb reports the protein of a much larger clone, which diverges at residue 5, most likely from a read error; the protein presented here is translated directly from the DNA. The genes are TRAV36/DV7 and TRDJ1; 12 bases map to TRDD3. TCRdb does not report a J gene; here it was assigned by matching the DNA to germline references. V was pared by 5 bases and J by 0 bases, with 8 bases of the junction left unmatched. Germline CDR1 reads VTNFRS; CDR2 reads LTSSGIE (reference sequence). The CDR3 totals 16 residues. Here the CDR3 reads CAVGTGGYLYTDKLIF. The DNA of the CDR3 is TGTGCTGTAGGTACTGGGGGATACCTGTACACCGATAAACTCATCTTT.

This clone was seen at least ten times. A far larger clone is just one base off, so this is likely a read error. The sample has other DNA sequences that encode this CDR3 too. The chain links TRDV1 to TRDJ2; TRDD3 matches at 12 bases. Germline CDR1 TSWWSYY, CDR2 QGS. CDR3 length equals 23 residues. The CDR3 DNA reads TGTGCTCTTGGAAAAAGATTAGGCCTACCGCACTGGGGGATACCGGTTTTGACGGCACAACTCTTCTTT. It codes for CALGKRLGLPHWGIPVLTAQLFF.

As to this clone: TCRdb shows a much larger clone's protein in place of this DNA's translation, and the two differ at residue 17, likely through a read error; the protein shown is translated from the DNA. DNA of the CDR3: TGTGCTCTTGGGGGCGGCTTCCCGTACTGGGGGATGACGTACACCGATAGACTCATCTTT. Translated: CALGGGFPYWGMTYTDRLIF. This sequence joins TRDV1 and TRDJ1; 10 bases are a match to TRDD3. In the absence of a J gene in TCRdb, the DNA was matched to germline to assign it here. This CDR3 spans 20 amino acids. Germline-derived CDR1 and CDR2 are TSWWSYY and QGS.

About this clone itself: This likely reflects a read error, since a far larger clone is one base away. The sample carries other DNA sequences with the same CDR3. The V gene is listed as TRDV1; no J gene was called. This CDR3 is 16 amino acids long. CDR1 is TSWWSYY, CDR2 QGS, per germline. Here the CDR3 reads CALGEPLWSGSPKLIF. For the CDR3, the DNA is TGTGCTCTTGGGGAACCCCTCTGGAGTGGAAGCCCAAAGCTCATCTTT.

This clone was seen at least ten times. TCRdb's protein for this DNA is that of a much larger clone and differs from the translation at residue 13, likely a read error; the protein shown is the DNA translation. The rearrangement joins TRDV2 to TRDJ1; 8 bases map to TRDD3. TCRdb offers no J gene call, so here the DNA was matched to germline to obtain one. With 4 bases clipped from V and 0 bases from J, the junction kept 21 bases outside the gene matches. The germline V gene encodes CDR1 GEAIGNYY and CDR2 EKD. The CDR3 contains 20 residues. CDR3 in amino acids: CACDGVPPSGGPGYTDKLIF. CDR3 sequence (DNA): TGTGCCTGTGATGGAGTGCCCCCCTCTGGGGGACCCGGCTACACCGATAAACTCATCTTT.